The sequence of this TCR beta chain was determined in a study of Ad26.COV2.S vaccination and SARS-CoV-2 variants. Study as a whole: Once, or twice with 56 days between doses, Ad26.COV2.S was given intramuscularly.

The repertoire was sequenced with immunoSEQ multiplex PCR; TCRdb's copy has only in-frame clones and lacks some. The data contain over 400,000 clones, 92% of them singletons. Treatment: over 15 received Ad26.COV2.S at low or high dose, single or two shots; 5 received placebo; per-sample allocation not given. Collection of the samples took place on day 63 after the first injection of vaccine or placebo. This clone appeared a single time. Germline CDR1 is SNHLY and CDR2 is FYNNEI. The CDR3 extends over 16 amino acids. V was clipped by 3 bases and J by 4 bases, with 16 bases between them. Sequenced here: peripheral blood, sampled in a trial of Ad26.COV2.S vaccine versus placebo. The receptor comes from a person between 18 and 65 years old who received the Ad26.COV2.S COVID-19 vaccine or a placebo. This chain links TRBV2 with TRBJ2-1, with D possibly being TRBD2 (6 bases). This CDR3 reads CASSEEGLALYNEQFF. CDR3 coding DNA: TGTGCCAGCAGTGAGGAGGGACTCGCTCTATACAATGAGCAGTTCTTC.